The source of this TCR beta chain is a study of T cell repertoires in cytomegalovirus infection. At the level of the study: Public TCR beta signatures provided an indication of both CMV infection and a matching HLA type.

TCRdb processed the reads anew with MiXCR; each CDR3 protein has one entry. The table lists 250,000 or so distinct CDR3 sequences, 12% of them singletons. The study, taken as a whole, reports: Carriers of CMV plus the relevant HLA were identified by cumulative public TCR beta family frequency. Clonotypes of TCR beta that were HLA-C-restricted and CMV-specific dominated the ex vivo response.

Details on this clonotype: What it binds is not known.

The source material was PBMCs. The TCR sequence derives from a human donor in good health (CMV status not recorded). Some clones in this sample may be carry-over from other donors' samples.

The CDR3 DNA sequence: TGTGCCAGCAGTGAAGTTAGGAGCTCTGGAAACACCATATATTTT. Translated: CASSEVRSSGNTIYF. The genes are TRBV2 and TRBJ1-3; D is unclear. Trimming stripped 1 base from V and 0 bases from J, with 7 bases between. This CDR3 region has 15 residues. Germline values: CDR1 SNHLY, CDR2 FYNNEI.